Listed below are T cell receptor beta chains from one sample, sequenced in a study of Ad26.COV2.S vaccination and SARS-CoV-2 variants. The repertoire was sequenced with immunoSEQ multiplex PCR; TCRdb's copy has only in-frame clones and lacks some. The sample lists hundreds of thousands of clones, about 88% occurring once. The input for sequencing was peripheral blood, taken in a trial of Ad26.COV2.S vaccine versus placebo. The receptors originated from a person aged 18-60 years who received the Ad26.COV2.S COVID-19 vaccine or a placebo. Both conserved end residues are part of each CDR3. The size of a clone is reported for some rows only, either as once, few or many, or as a class for expanded clones.

V gene,clone size,CDR3 protein
TRBV5-1,once,CASSLGAGGSTSYGYTF
TRBV7-2,once,CASSPGRLAGEQFF
TRBV5-5,.,CASSLEPRGDTQYF
TRBV3-1/TRBV3-2,.,CASSPRGAPYGYTF
TRBV5-4,.,CASRQPPGTGTGELFF
TRBV6-2/TRBV6-3,.,CASSLQASGGDTQYF
TRBV16,.,CASSQGEYYGYTF
TRBV4-1,.,CASSPLGPTNTEAFF
TRBV2,.,CASSGDRGPETQYF
TRBV5-1,.,CASSLVAGGDYEQYF
TRBV9,few,CASSGDPVGTGKGYTF
TRBV5-1,.,CASRAGGSGANVLTF
TRBV7-6,.,CASSLPGRPVTQYF
TRBV28,.,CASTLRERGNEKLFF
TRBV4-3,.,CASSQEVGLAGNTGELFF
TRBV4-1,.,CASSPRGAITEAFF
TRBV6-2/TRBV6-3,once,CASSTLGRNYGYTF
TRBV7-2,.,CASSPLTRVDGYTF
TRBV27,few,CASSLGQGFGTIYF
TRBV5-6,.,CASSFGGEKYEQYF
TRBV7-2,.,CASSRPGGTSYNEQFF
TRBV30,.,CAWSVAGAQFF
TRBV3-1/TRBV3-2,.,CASSRRDRGVLDSYEQYF
TRBV24-1,.,CATSSSLPGRVDTQYF
TRBV4-3,.,CASSQDTLNTEAFF
TRBV5-1,few,CASGPSRPAWDEQFF
TRBV5-1,.,CASSLAGQRNTIYF
TRBV3-1/TRBV3-2,.,CASSQDASGVTGELFF
TRBV5-4,few,CASSPDRSNQPQHF
TRBV2,.,CARRGGGVFYEQYF
TRBV28,.,CASSLPIAGGQGRETQYF